The following is a TCR beta chain sequence with its context. Its antigen is currently unknown. The data derive from a study of T cell responses to AZD1222 COVID-19 vaccine. Study-wide findings and caveats: At 160-218 and 743-854, vaccine-associated CD4 TCRs were dominant, and they spanned spike.

CDR3 length: 15 residues. Between the trimmed V and J ends, which lost 5 bases and 4 bases, there was a span of 15 bases. The germline gives CDR1 PRHDT, CDR2 FYEKMQ (reference sequence). This table comes from immunoSEQ multiplex PCR, and its TCRdb copy is limited to in-frame clones, with some not included. The sample holds roughly 120,000 clones; approximately 90% are singletons and the top ten take approximately 3.5%. Sequences were derived from peripheral blood, sampled on day 0 of AZD1222 vaccination. The sequence was obtained from an adult in good health. J is TRBJ1-3 and V is TRBV13; D gene unclear. The CDR3 DNA is TGTGCCAGCAGCCCCCGCCGGGCATCAGGAAACACCATATATTTT. Translation gives CASSPRRASGNTIYF.